This T cell receptor (beta chain) was sequenced in a study of shared clonotypes between healthy human individuals. The table came from immunoSEQ multiplex PCR; TCRdb's copy has only in-frame clones and leaves some out. The sample includes about 2.3 million clones, around 92% of them seen just once. Germline CDR1 SGHAT, CDR2 FQNNGV. V shed 3 bases and J shed 2 bases, with 12 bases lying between them. This CDR3 has 15 amino acids. The chain employs TRBV11-2 and TRBJ2-3; TRBD2 might be the D (6 bases). The receptor was derived from a man between 18 and 35 years old in good health. Some clones in this sample may be carry-over from other donors' samples. Material for sequencing was naive CD4+ T cells from PBMCs. Specified subset: CD45RA+ positively selected. CDR3 in amino acids: CASSFLVAATDTQYF. In nucleotides, the CDR3 is TGTGCCAGCAGCTTTTTGGTAGCGGCCACAGATACGCAGTATTTT.